This TCR beta chain came from a study of early T cells in non-severe SARS-CoV-2 infection (dated by TCRdb to the early 2020s). General notes on the study: TCR sequencing used bulk RNA from unsorted whole blood, so alpha and beta chains could not be paired. The investigation overall reported the following: VDJdb matching was skewed toward anti-spike CD8 responses and likely underestimated virus-specific expansions, missing private and CD4 specificities.

The library relied on 5' RACE. Data came from a NextSeq 500. To correct for sequencing error and PCR bias, the TCR library protocol tagged individual cDNA molecules with unique molecular identifiers. Both TCR alpha and beta chains were sequenced, and tight co-correlation was observed between alpha and beta sequence abundances in each sample. The original methods were these. Decombinator V4 was used to perform V gene, J gene and CDR3 annotation of TCR sequences. Expanded TCRs were defined as changing significantly between any two time points under a Poisson model with p below 0.0001. TCR abundances were normalised to the total number of TCRs sequenced per sample and expressed as counts per million. TRAV1-2 paired with TRAJ12, TRAJ20 or TRAJ33 defined MAIT TCRs, while TRAV10 paired with TRAJ18 defined iNKT TCRs. VDJdb, accessed 1 November 2021, was searched for CMV, EBV and SARS-CoV-2 annotated TCRs, excluding TCRs annotated for multiple antigens. The public reads were reanalyzed by TCRdb: fastp trimming at Q25, MiXCR alignment, in-frame beta chains only. Records with the same CDR3 protein are collapsed into one entry carrying the most frequent genes and DNA. The V and J calls, along with clone size, are taken from TCRdb and not from the paper's own processing. Here the sample has about 25,000 distinct CDR3 sequences; about 4.5% occur a single time. Together, the top ten hold about 10% of the sample.

A case-control design nested within a healthcare worker cohort in London, UK, was used, with weekly nasopharyngeal swab PCR tests and blood sampling performed. Healthcare workers were recruited between 23 and 31 March 2020, during the week of the UK lockdown, and were followed weekly for up to roughly 15 weeks. Trimming at the junction amounts to 3 bases on V and 2 bases on J, and the germline ends lie 12 bases apart. For CDR1 and CDR2, the germline V gene lists SQVTM and ANQGSEA. The CDR3, from cysteine to phenylalanine, totals 14 residues. This entry keeps only the CDR3 DNA: 42 bases, framed from base 1. As for this clonotype: The antigen it binds to is not known. Within one base of it there is no much larger clone, and no base qualities were kept.

The TCR was taken from an adult who was a healthcare worker with PCR-confirmed SARS-CoV-2 infection or an uninfected control (not recorded which). Source material: whole blood. The receptor chain draws on TRBV29-1 and TRBJ2-3, and TRBD2 may be the D gene, going by 5 matching bases. At the DNA level, the sequence is TGCAGCGTTGACCGAGCGGAGAACACAGATACGCAGTATTTT. This codes for CSVDRAENTDTQYF.